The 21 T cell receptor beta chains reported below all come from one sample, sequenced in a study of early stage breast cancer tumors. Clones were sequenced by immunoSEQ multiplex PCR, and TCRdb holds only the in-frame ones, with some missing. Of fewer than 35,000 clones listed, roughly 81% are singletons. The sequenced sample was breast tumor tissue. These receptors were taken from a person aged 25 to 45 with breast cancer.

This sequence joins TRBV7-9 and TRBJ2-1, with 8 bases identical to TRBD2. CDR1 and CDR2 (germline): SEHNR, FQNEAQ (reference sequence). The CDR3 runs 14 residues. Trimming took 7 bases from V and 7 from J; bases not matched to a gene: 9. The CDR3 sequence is CASTMIGTRNEQFF. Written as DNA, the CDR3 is TGTGCCAGCACTATGATCGGGACTAGGAATGAGCAGTTCTTC.

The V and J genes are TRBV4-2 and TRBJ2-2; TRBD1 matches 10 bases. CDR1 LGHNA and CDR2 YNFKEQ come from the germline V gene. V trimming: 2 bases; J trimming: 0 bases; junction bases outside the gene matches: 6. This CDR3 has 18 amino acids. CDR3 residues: CASSQSPGQGTNTGELFF. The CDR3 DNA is TGTGCCAGCAGCCAATCCCCGGGACAGGGGACGAACACCGGGGAGCTGTTTTTT.

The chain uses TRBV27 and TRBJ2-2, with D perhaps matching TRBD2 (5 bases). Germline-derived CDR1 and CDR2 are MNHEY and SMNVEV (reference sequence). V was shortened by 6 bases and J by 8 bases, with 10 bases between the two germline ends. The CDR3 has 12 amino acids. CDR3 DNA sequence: TGTGCCAGCAGGAGGGAACCAGGGGAGCTGTTTTTT. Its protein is CASRREPGELFF.

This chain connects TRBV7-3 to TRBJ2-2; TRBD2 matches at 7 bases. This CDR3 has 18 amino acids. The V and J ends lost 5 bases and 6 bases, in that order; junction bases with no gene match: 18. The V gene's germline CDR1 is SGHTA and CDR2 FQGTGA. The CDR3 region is CASSLNLLTSPGAGELFF. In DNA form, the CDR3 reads TGTGCCAGCAGCCTGAACCTTCTGACTAGCCCGGGGGCCGGGGAGCTGTTTTTT.

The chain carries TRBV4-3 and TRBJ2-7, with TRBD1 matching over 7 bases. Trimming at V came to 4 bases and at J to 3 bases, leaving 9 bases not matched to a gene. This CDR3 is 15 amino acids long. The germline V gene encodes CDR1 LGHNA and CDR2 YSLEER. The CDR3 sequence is CASSPPEGDSYEQYF. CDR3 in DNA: TGCGCCAGCAGCCCCCCGGAAGGGGACAGCTACGAGCAGTACTTC.

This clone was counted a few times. The CDR3 DNA follows: TGTGCCAGCAGTTCACCGGGACAGTCAGATACGCAGTATTTT. Its translation is CASSSPGQSDTQYF. The chain uses TRBV27 and TRBJ2-3, with TRBD1 identical over 7 bases. This CDR3 contains 14 residues. Germline V lookup: CDR1 MNHEY, CDR2 SMNVEV (reference sequence). Unmatched junction bases numbered 5, after V lost 4 bases and J lost 4 bases.

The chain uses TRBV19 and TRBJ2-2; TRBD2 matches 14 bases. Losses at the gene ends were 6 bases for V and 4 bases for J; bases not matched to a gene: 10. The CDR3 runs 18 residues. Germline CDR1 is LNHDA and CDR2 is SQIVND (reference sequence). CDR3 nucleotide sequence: TGTGCCAGTAGACCGGGACTAGCGGGAGAGTTTGTCACCGGGGAGCTGTTTTTT. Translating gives CASRPGLAGEFVTGELFF.

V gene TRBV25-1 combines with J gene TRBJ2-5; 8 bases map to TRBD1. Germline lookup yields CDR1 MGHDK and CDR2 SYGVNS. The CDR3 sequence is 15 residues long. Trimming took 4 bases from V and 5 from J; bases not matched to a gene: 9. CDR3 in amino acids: CASSGRDRMKETQYF. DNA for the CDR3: TGTGCCAGCAGTGGCCGGGACAGGATGAAGGAGACCCAGTACTTC.

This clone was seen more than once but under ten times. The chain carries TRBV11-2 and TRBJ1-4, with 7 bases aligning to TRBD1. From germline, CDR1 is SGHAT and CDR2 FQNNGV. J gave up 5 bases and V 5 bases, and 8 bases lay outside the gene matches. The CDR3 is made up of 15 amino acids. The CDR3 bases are TGTGCCAGCAGCCCTCCGGGACAGAAAAATGAAAAACTGTTTTTT. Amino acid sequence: CASSPPGQKNEKLFF.

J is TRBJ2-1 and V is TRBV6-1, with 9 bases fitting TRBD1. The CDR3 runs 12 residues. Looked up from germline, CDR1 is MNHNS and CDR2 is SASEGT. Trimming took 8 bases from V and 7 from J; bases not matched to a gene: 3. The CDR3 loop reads CASRDRVNEQFF. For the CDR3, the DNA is TGTGCCAGCCGGGACAGGGTTAATGAGCAGTTCTTC.

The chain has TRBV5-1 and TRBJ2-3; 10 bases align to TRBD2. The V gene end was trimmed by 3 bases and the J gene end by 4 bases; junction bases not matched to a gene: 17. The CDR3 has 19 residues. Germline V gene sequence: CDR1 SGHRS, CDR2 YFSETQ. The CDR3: CASSSGTAGGSVLADTQYF. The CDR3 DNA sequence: TGCGCCAGCAGCTCGGGGACAGCGGGAGGGTCGGTTTTGGCAGATACGCAGTATTTT.

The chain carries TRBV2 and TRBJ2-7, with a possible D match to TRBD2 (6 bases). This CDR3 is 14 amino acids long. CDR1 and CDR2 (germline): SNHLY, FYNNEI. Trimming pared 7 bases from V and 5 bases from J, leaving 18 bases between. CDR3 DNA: TGTGCCAGCATCCGGGGAGAGGGACTCCACGAGCAGTACTTC. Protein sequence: CASIRGEGLHEQYF.

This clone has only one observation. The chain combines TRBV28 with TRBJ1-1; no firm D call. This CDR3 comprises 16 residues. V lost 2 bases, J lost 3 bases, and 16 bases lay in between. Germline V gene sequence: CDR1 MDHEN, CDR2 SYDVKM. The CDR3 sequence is CASSLGLWVGDTEAFF. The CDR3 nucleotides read TGTGCCAGCAGTTTAGGTCTGTGGGTTGGGGACACTGAAGCTTTCTTT.

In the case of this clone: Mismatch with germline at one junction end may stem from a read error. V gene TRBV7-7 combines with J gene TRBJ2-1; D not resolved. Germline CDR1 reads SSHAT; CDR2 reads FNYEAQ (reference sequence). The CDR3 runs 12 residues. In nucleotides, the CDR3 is TGTGCTAGCAGCTCGGGTGGTTCCGAGCAGTTCTTC. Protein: CASSSGGSEQFF.

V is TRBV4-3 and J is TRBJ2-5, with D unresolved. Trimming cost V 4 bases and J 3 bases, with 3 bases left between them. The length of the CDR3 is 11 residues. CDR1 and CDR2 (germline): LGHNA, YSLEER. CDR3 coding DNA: TGCGCCAGCAGCCCAAAAGAGACCCAGTACTTC. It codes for CASSPKETQYF.

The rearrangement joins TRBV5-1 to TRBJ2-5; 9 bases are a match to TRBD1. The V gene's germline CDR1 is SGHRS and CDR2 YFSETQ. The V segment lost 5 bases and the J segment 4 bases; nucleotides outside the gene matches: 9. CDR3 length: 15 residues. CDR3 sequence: CASRPTGQGRETQYF. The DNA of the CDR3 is TGCGCCAGCAGACCTACCGGACAGGGGCGAGAGACCCAGTACTTC.

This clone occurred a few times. In nucleotides, the CDR3 is TGTGCCTGGAGGTCGCCAGGGAGCTCCTATAATTCACCCCTCCACTTT. Translation gives CAWRSPGSSYNSPLHF. V and J are TRBV30 and TRBJ1-6, with TRBD1 as a possible D gene (5 bases). Germline CDR1 GTSNPN, CDR2 SVGIG (reference sequence). CDR3 size: 16 residues. V was cut by 3 bases and J by 0 bases, with 12 bases left in between.

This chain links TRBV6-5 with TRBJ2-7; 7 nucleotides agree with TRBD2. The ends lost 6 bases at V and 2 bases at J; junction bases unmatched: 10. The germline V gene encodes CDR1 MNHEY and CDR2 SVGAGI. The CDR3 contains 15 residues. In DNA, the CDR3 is TGTGCCAGCAGCGTGGCAGGCGGGAGAACCTACGAGCAGTACTTC. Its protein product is CASSVAGGRTYEQYF.

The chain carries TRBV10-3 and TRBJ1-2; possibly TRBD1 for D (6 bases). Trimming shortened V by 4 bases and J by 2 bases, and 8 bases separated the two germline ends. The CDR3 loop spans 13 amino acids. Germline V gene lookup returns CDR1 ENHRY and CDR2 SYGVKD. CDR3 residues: CAISGGGNYGYTF. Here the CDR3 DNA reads TGTGCCATCAGTGGAGGGGGGAACTATGGCTACACCTTC.

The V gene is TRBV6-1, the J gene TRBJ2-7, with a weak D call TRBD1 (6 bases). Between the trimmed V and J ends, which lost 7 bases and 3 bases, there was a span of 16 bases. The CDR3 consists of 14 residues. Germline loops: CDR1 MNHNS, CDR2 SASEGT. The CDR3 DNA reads TGTGCCAGCAAATCTTCCACAGGGATCTACGAGCAGTACTTC. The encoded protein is CASKSSTGIYEQYF.

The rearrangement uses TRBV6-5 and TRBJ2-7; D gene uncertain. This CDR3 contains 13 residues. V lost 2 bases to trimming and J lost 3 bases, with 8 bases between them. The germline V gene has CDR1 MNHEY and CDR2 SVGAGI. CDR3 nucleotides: TGTGCCAGCAGTTACGGACCGAGCTACGAGCAGTACTTC. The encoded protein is CASSYGPSYEQYF.